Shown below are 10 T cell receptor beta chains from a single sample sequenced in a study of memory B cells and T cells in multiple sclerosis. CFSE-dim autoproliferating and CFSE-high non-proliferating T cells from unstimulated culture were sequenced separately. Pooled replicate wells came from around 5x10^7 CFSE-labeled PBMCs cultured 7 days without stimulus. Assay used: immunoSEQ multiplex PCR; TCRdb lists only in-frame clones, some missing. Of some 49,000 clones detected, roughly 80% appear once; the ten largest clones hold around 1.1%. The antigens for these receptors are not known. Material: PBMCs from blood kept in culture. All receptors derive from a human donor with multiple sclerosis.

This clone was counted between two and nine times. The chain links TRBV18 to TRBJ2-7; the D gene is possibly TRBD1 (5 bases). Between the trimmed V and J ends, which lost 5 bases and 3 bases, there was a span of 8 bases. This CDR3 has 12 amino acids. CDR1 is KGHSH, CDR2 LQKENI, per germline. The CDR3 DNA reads TGTGCCAGCTCAGGGCAGGGCTACGAGCAGTACTTC. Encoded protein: CASSGQGYEQYF.

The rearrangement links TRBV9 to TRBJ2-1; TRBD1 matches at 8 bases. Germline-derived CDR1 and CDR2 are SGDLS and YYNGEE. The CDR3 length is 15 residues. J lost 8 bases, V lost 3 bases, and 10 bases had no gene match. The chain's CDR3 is CASSGGRTGFHEQFF. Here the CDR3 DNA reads TGTGCCAGCAGCGGGGGGAGGACAGGGTTTCATGAGCAGTTCTTC.

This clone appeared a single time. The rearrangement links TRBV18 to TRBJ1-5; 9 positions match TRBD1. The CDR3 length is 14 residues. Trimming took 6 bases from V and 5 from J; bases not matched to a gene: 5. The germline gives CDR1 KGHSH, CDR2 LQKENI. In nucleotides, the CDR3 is TGTGCCAGCTCGAACCGGGACAGGGATCAGCCCCAGCATTTT. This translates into CASSNRDRDQPQHF.

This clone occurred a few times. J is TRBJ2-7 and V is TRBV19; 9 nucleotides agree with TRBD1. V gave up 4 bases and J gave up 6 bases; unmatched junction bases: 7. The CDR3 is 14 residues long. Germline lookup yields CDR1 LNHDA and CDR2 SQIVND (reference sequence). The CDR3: CASSRGQGPSEQYF. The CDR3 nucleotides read TGTGCCAGTAGTAGGGGACAGGGCCCTTCCGAGCAGTACTTC.

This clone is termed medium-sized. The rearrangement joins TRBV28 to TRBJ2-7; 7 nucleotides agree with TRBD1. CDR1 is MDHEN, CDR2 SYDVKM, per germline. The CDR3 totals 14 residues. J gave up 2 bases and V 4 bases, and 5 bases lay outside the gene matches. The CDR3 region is CASSSGDRAYEQYF. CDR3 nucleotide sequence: TGTGCCAGCAGTTCCGGGGACAGAGCCTACGAGCAGTACTTC.

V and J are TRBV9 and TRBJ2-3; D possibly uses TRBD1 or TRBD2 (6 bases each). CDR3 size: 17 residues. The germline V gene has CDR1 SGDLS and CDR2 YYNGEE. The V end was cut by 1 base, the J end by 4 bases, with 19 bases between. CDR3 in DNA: TGTGCCAGCAGCGTACGCCTTAGGGCAGGGGAGGCAGATACGCAGTATTTT. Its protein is CASSVRLRAGEADTQYF.

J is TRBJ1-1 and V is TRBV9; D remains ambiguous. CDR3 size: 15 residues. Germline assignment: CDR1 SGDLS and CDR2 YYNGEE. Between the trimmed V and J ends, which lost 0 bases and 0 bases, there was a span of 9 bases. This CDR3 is CASSVGGVMNTEAFF. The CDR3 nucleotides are TGTGCCAGCAGCGTAGGCGGCGTCATGAACACTGAAGCTTTCTTT.

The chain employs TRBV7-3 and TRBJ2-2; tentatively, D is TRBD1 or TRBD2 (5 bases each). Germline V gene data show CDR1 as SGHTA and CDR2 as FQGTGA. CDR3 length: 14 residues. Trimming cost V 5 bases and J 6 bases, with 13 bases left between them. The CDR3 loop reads CASSPGTLAGELFF. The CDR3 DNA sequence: TGTGCCAGCAGCCCCGGGACCCTTGCCGGGGAGCTGTTTTTT.

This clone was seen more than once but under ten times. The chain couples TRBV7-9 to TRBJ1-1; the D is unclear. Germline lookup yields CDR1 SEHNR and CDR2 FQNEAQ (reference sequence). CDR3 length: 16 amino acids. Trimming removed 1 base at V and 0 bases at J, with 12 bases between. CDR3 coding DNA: TGTGCCAGCAGCTTAGTCGGACCCCAGATGAACACTGAAGCTTTCTTT. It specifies CASSLVGPQMNTEAFF. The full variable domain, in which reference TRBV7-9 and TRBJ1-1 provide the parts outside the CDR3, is DTGVSQNPRHKITKRGQNVTFRCDPISEHNRLYWYRQTLGQGPEFLTYFQNEAQLEKSRLLSDRFSAERPKGSFSTLEIQRTEQGDSAMYLCASSLVGPQMNTEAFFGQGTRLTVV.

The DNA of the CDR3 is TGTGCCAGCAGCTTAACAGGGGGCGGAAGCACTGAAGCTTTCTTT. It is translated as CASSLTGGGSTEAFF. The chain is built from TRBV7-9 and TRBJ1-1, with 9 bases that match TRBD1. The CDR3 runs 15 residues. Germline lookup yields CDR1 SEHNR and CDR2 FQNEAQ (reference sequence). The J segment lost 4 bases and the V segment lost 2 bases, leaving 5 bases of the junction unmatched.